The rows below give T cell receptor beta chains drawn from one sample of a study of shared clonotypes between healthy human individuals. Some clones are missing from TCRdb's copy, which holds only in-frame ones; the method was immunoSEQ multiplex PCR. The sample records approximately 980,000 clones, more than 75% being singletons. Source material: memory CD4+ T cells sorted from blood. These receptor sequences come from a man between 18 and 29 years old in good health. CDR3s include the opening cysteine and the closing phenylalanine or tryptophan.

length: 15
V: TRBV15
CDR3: CATSREGGNSYEQYF

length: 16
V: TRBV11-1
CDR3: CASSLSLVTFNTEAFF

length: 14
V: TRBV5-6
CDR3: CASSLLQGPSPLHF

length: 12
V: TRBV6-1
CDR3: CATTGGAYGYTF

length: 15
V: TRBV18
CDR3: CASSPLPEGAGEQFF

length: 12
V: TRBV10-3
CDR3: CAISERSYEQYF

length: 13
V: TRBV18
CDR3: CASSTDKNTEAFF

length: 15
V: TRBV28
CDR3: CASFGERGNTGELFF

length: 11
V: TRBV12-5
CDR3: CASGSSSGQYF

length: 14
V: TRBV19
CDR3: CASSVQGTGNTIYF

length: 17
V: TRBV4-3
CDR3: CASSQDDGSRVGGTQYF

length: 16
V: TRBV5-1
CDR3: CASSLAGTTSTDTQYF

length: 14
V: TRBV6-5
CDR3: CASGEGTGNQPQHF

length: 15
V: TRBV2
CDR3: CASSTGQSITDTQYF

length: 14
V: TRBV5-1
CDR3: CASSLRQETGELFF

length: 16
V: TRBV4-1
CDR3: CASSQVSGGGAYEQYF

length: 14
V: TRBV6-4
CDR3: CASSSSGVAGELFF

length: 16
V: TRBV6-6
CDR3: CASSYPLSSGANVLTF

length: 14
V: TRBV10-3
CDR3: CAISDRGGNQPQHF

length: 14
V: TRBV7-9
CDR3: CASSSRTDSYEQYF

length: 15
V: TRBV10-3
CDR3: CAISERTGAENGYTF

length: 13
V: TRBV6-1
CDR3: CASRQAQNQPQHF

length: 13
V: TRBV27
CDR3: CASSLQGGNTIYF

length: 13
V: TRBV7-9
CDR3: CASSSTDSEKLFF

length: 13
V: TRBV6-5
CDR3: CASSPGLVGTQYF

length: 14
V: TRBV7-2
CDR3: CASSLGGGGNTIYF

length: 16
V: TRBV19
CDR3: CASSIGTGSMNTEAFF

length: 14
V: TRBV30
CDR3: CAWNYAGGVYGYTF

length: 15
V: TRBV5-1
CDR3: CASSLASGSYNEQFF

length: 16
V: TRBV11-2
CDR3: CASSLGGLAGVNEQFF

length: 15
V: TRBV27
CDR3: CASSFLDRGNTEAFF

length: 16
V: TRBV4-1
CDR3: CASSRGTSGGKETQYF

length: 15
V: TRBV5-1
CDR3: CASSLVTGATREQYF

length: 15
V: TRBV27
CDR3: CASSLTTSGNYEQYF

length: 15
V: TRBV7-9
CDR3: CASSNGRVKEDEQYF

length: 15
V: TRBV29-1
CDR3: CSVGLASGTRETQYF

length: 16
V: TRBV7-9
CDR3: CASSLGTGLAKNIQYF

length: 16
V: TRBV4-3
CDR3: CASSQVWSEGRGRLFF

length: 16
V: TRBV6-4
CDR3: CASGGASGRAFETQYF

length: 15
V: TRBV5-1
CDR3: CASSLAWGSGEKLFF

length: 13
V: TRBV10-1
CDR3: CASSEETNYGYTF

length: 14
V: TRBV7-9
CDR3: CASSRGPENTEAFF